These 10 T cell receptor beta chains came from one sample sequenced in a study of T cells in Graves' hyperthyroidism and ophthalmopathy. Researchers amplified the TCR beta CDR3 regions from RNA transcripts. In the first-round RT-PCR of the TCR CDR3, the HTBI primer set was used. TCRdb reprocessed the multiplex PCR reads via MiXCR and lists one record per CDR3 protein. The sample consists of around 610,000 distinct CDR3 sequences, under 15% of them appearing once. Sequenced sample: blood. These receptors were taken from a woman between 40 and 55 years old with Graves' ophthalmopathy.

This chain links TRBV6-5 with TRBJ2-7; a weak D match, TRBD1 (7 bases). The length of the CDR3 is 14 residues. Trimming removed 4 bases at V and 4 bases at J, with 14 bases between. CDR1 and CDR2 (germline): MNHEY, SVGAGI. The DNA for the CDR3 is TGTGCCAGCAGTTCGGTCAGGGGGGCGTACGAGCAGTACTTC. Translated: CASSSVRGAYEQYF.

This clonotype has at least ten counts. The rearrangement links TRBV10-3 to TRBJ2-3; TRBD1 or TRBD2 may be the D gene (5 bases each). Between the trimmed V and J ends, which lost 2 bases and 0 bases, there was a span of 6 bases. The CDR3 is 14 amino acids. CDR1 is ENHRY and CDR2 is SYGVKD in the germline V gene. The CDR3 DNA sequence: TGTGCCATCAGTGAGGGGGGTAGCACAGATACGCAGTATTTT. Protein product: CAISEGGSTDTQYF.

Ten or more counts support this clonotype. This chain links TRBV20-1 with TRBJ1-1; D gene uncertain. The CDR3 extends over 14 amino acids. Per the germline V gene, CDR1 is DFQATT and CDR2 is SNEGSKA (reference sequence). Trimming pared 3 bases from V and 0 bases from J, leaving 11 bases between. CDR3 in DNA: TGCAGTGCTAGCCCTGAGGGCTTGAACACTGAAGCTTTCTTT. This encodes CSASPEGLNTEAFF.

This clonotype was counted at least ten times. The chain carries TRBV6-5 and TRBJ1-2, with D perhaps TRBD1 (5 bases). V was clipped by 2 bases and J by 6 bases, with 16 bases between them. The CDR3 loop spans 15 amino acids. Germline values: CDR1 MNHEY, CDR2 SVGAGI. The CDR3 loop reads CASSYGDGGINGYTF. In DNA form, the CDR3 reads TGTGCCAGCAGTTACGGGGACGGCGGTATCAATGGCTACACCTTC.

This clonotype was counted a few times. Here the CDR3 reads CASSLTGRTTEAFF. CDR3 DNA sequence: TGTGCCAGCAGCTTGACAGGGAGGACCACTGAAGCTTTCTTT. This chain uses TRBV7-2 with TRBJ1-1, with 7 bases that match TRBD1. This CDR3 spans 14 amino acids. The junction had 5 bases not matched to a gene; V was cut back by 3 bases and J by 4 bases. Germline CDR1 is SGHTA and CDR2 is FQGNSA.

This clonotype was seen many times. CDR3 DNA sequence: TGCGCCAGCAGCCAAGTCCAGGGGGACTACGAGCAGTACTTC. It yields the protein CASSQVQGDYEQYF. The chain is built from TRBV4-3 and TRBJ2-7; 7 bases are a match to TRBD1. Looked up from germline, CDR1 is LGHNA and CDR2 is YSLEER. Trimming cost V 1 base and J 3 bases; bases outside gene matches: 3. The length of the CDR3 is 14 residues.

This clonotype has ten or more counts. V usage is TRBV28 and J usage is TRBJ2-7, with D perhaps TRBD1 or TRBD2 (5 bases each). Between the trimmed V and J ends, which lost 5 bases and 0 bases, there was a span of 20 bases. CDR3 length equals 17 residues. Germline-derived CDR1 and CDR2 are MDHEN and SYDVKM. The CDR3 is CASSPLGRATPSYEQYF. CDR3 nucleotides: TGTGCCAGCAGTCCCCTGGGGCGGGCAACCCCCTCCTACGAGCAGTACTTC.

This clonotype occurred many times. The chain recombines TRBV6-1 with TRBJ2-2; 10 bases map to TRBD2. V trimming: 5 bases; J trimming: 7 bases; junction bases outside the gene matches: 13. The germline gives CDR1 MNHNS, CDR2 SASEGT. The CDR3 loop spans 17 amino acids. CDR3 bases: TGTGCCAGCAGTCCTACCAGCGGGAGGGCCAGGGTCGGGGAGCTGTTTTTT. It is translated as CASSPTSGRARVGELFF.

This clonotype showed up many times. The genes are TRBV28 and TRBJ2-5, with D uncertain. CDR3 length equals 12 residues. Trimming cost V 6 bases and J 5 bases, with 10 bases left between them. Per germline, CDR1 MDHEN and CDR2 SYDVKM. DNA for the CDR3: TGTGCCAGCAGCCCCAATGGGGAGACCCAGTACTTC. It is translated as CASSPNGETQYF.

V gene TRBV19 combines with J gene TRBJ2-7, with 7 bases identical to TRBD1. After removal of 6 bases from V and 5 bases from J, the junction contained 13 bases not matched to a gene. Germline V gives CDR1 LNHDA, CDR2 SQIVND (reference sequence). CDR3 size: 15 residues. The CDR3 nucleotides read TGTGCCAGTAGACCGAACGGACAGGTGGGCGACGAGCAGTACTTC. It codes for CASRPNGQVGDEQYF.